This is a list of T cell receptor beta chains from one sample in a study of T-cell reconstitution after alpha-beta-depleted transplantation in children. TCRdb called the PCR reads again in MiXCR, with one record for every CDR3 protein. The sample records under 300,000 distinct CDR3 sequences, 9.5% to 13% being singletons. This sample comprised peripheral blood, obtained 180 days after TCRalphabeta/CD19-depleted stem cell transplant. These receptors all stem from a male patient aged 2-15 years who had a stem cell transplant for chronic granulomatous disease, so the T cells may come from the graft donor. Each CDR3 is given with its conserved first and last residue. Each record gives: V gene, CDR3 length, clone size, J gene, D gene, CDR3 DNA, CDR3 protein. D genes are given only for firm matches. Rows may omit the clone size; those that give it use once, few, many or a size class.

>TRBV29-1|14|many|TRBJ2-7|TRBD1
TGCAGCGTTGAATTTGGACAGGGGAGACACGAGCAGTACTTC
CSVEFGQGRHEQYF
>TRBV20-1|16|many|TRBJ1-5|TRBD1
TGCAGTGCTAGAAAACAGGGGGCGACGAGCAATCAGCCCCAGCATTTT
CSARKQGATSNQPQHF
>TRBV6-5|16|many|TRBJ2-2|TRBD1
TGTGCCAGCAGTTACTGGTTTACAGGGGGAACCGGGGAGCTGTTTTTT
CASSYWFTGGTGELFF
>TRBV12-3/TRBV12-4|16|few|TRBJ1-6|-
TGTGCCAGCAGCTATACCCCCTCGGAGGGGAGTTCACCCCTCCACTTT
CASSYTPSEGSSPLHF
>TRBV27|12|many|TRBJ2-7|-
TGTGCCAGCAGTACGAGCTCCTACGAGCAGTACTTC
CASSTSSYEQYF
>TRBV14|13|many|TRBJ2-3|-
TGTGCCAGCAGCCAAGCCAGGGGGGGTACGCAGTATTTT
CASSQARGGTQYF
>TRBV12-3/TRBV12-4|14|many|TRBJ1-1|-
TGTGCCAGCAGTTTGACGGATGGGAACACTGAAGCTTTCTTT
CASSLTDGNTEAFF
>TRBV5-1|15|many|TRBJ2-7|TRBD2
TGCGCCAGCAGCTTGGCCGGGGGGAGATCCTACGAGCAGTACTTC
CASSLAGGRSYEQYF
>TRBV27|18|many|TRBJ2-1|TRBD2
TGTGCCAGCAGTATAACTAGCGGGAGGGCCCTTGCCTACAATGAGCAGTTCTTC
CASSITSGRALAYNEQFF
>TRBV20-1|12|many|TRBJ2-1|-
TGCAGTGCTATAGACTGGTACAATGAGCAGTTCTTC
CSAIDWYNEQFF
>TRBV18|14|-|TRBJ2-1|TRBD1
TGTGCCAGCTCACCACTAGGGGGCGTCGATGAGCAGTTCTTC
CASSPLGGVDEQFF
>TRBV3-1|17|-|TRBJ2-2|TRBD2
TGTGCCAGCAGCCAGTTACCAGCGGGACGCAACACCGGGGAGCTGTTTTTT
CASSQLPAGRNTGELFF
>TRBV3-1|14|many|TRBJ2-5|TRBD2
TGTGCCAGCAGACGAGCTAGCGGCCAAGAGACCCAGTACTTC
CASRRASGQETQYF
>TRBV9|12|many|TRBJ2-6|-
TGTGCCAGCTACTCTGGGGCCAACGTCCTGACTTTC
CASYSGANVLTF
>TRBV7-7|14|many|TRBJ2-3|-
TGTGCTAGCAGCCCCGAGAGAACGGCAGATACGCAGTATTTT
CASSPERTADTQYF
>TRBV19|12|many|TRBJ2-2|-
TGTGCCAGTAATTCGAGGACAGGGGAGCTGTTTTTT
CASNSRTGELFF
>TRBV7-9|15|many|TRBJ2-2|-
TGTGCCAGCAGCCCACGACAGAAAATCACCGGGGAGCTGTTTTTT
CASSPRQKITGELFF
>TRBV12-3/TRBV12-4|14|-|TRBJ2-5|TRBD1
TGTGCCAGCAGCCCAGGGGGACGCCAAGAGACCCAGTACTTC
CASSPGGRQETQYF
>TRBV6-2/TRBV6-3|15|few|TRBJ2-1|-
TGTGCCAGCAGTTATATCAGGGGCGAGGTTAATGAGCAGTTCTTC
CASSYIRGEVNEQFF
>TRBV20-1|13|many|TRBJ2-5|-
TGCAGTGCTAGTTCAGAGTACCAAGAGACCCAGTACTTC
CSASSEYQETQYF
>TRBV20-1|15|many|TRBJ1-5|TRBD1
TGCAGTGCTAGGGACGGGACAGGGGGTAATCAGCCCCAGCATTTT
CSARDGTGGNQPQHF
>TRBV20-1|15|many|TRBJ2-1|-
TGCAGTGCTAGCCCACTCCGGGGGACCGACAATGAGCAGTTCTTC
CSASPLRGTDNEQFF
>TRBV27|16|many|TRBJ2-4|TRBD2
TGTGCCAGCAGTGAGTACGGGGGGGCTGGCAAAAACATTCAGTACTTC
CASSEYGGAGKNIQYF
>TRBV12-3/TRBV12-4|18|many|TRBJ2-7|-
TGTGCCAGCAGCCCCACCGTGAAGGGGCCCCCGCTACCAAACGAGCAGTACTTC
CASSPTVKGPPLPNEQYF
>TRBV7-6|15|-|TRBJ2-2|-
TGTGCCACCAGCTTATCCCGGCCGGGGACCGGGGAGCTGTTTTTT
CATSLSRPGTGELFF
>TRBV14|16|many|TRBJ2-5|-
TGTGCCAGCAGCCAAGCTAGGCCCCAAGGTGGAGAGACCCAGTACTTC
CASSQARPQGGETQYF
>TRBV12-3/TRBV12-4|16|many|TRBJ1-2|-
TGTGCCAGCAGCCGCGGGGGTGCTAGAGCTAACTATGGCTACACCTTC
CASSRGGARANYGYTF
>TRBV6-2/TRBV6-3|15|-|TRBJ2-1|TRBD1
TGTGCCAGCAGTACTCCGGACAGGGACTACAATGAGCAGTTCTTC
CASSTPDRDYNEQFF
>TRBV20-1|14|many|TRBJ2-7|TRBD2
TGCAGTGCTACATCAGCGGGGCCCTCCTACGAGCAGTACTTC
CSATSAGPSYEQYF
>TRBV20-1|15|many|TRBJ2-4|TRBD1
TGCAGTGCTAGAGAGACAGGGGAGGTCAAAAACATTCAGTACTTC
CSARETGEVKNIQYF
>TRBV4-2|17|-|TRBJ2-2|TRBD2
TGTGCCAGCAGCCAAGGGACTAGCGGGATAATCACCGGGGAGCTGTTTTTT
CASSQGTSGIITGELFF
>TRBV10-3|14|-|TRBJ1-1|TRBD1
TGTGCCACACACCCCGGGACAGGGTTTCCTGAAGCTTTCTTT
CATHPGTGFPEAFF
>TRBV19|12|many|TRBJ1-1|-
TGTGCCAGTAGTCTTGACTTCACTGAAGCTTTCTTT
CASSLDFTEAFF
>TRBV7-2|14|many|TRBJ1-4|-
TGTGCCAGCAGCTCCGAGGGGGGAAGGGAAAAACTGTTTTTT
CASSSEGGREKLFF
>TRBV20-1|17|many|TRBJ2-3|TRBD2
TGCAGTGCTAGAAAATCAAGCGGGAGTACTAGCACAGATACGCAGTATTTT
CSARKSSGSTSTDTQYF
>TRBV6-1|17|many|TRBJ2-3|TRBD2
TGTGCCAGCAGTGACCGGAGTAGCGGGGAGCCCGGGCATACGCAGTATTTT
CASSDRSSGEPGHTQYF
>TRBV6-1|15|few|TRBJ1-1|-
TGTGCCAGCAGGGTCGCAACAGGGCTTAGGACTGAAGCTTTCTTT
CASRVATGLRTEAFF
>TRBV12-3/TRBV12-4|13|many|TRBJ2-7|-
TGTGCCAGCACCAATCCCAGGGTCTACGAGCAGTACTTC
CASTNPRVYEQYF
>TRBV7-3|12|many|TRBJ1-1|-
TGTGCCAGCAGCTTAACGGGGGAGAGAGCTTTCTTT
CASSLTGERAFF
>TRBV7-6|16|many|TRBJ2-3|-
TGTGCCAGCAGCGTAGACAGGGACTCTAGCACAGATACGCAGTATTTT
CASSVDRDSSTDTQYF
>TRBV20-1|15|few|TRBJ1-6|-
TGCAGTGCTAGGTTCGGGGGGGGGTATAATTCACCCCTCCACTTT
CSARFGGGYNSPLHF
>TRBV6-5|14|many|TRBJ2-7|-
TGTGCCAGCAGCTCCTTCGTCGGGAGTTACGAGCAGTACTTC
CASSSFVGSYEQYF
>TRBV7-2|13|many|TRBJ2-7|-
TGTGCCAGCAGCTTAGCAGTAGCCCACGAGCAGTACTTC
CASSLAVAHEQYF
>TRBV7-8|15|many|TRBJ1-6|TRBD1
TGTGCCAGCAGGTCAACCGGGACAGACAATTCACCCCTCCACTTT
CASRSTGTDNSPLHF